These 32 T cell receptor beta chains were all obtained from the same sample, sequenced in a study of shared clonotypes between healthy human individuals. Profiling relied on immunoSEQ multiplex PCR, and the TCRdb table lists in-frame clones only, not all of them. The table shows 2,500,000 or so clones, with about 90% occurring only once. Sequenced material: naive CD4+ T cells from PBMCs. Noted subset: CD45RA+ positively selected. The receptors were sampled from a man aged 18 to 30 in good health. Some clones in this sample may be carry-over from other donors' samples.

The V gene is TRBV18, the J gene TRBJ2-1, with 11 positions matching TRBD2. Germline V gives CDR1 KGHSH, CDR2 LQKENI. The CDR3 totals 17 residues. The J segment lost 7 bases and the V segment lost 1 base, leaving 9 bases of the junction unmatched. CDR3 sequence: CASSPQLAGAGGNEQFF. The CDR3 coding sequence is TGTGCCAGCTCACCACAACTAGCGGGGGCCGGGGGGAATGAGCAGTTCTTC. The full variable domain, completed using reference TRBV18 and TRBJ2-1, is NAGVMQNPRHLVRRRGQEARLRCSPMKGHSHVYWYRQLPEEGLKFMVYLQKENIIDESGMPKERFSAEFPKEGPSILRIQQVVRGDSAAYFCASSPQLAGAGGNEQFFGPGTRLTVL.

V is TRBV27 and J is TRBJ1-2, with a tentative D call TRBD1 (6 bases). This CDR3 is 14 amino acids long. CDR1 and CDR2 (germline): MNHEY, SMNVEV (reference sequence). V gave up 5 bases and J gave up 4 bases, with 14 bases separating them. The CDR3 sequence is CASSRHRDGYGYTF. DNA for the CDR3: TGTGCCAGCAGTAGACACAGGGATGGCTATGGCTACACCTTC.

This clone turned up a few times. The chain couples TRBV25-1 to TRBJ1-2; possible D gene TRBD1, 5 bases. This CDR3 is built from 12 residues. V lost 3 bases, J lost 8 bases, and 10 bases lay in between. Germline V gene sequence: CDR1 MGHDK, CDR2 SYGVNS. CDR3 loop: CASSDSGLGYTF. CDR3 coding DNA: TGTGCCAGCAGTGACTCAGGGCTGGGCTACACCTTC.

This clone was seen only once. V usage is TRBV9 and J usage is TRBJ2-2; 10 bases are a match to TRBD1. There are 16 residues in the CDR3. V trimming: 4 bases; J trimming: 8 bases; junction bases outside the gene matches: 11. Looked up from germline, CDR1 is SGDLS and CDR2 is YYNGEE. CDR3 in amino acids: CASSTAGTGVWGELFF. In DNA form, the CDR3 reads TGTGCCAGCAGCACCGCGGGGACAGGGGTCTGGGGGGAGCTGTTTTTT.

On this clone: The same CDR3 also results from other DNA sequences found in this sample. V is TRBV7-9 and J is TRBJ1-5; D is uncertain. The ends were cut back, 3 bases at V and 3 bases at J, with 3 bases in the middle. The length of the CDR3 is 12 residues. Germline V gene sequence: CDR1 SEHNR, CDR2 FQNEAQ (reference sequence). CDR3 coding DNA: TGTGCCAGCAGCTTCATCAATCAGCCCCAGCATTTT. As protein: CASSFINQPQHF.

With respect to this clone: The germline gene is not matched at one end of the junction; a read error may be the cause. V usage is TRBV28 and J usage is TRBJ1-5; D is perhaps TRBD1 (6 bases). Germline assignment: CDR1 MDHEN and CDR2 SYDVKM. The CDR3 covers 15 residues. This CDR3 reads CASSSGAGGNQPQHF. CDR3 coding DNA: TGTGCCAGCAGTTCCGGGGCGGGGGGCAACCAGCCCCAGCATTTT.

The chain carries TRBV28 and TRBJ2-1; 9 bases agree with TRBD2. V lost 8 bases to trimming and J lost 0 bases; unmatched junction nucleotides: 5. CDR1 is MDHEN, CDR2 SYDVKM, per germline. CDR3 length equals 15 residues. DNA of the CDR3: TGTGCCAGCGGGGATAGCGGGAGCTCCTACAATGAGCAGTTCTTC. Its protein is CASGDSGSSYNEQFF.

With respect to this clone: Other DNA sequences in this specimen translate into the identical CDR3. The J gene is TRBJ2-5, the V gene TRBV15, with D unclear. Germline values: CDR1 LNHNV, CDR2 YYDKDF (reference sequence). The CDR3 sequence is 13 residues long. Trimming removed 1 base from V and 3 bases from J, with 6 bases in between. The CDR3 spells CATSRGGEETQYF. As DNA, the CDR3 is TGTGCCACCAGCAGAGGTGGGGAAGAGACCCAGTACTTC. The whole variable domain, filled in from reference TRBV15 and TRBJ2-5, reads DAMVIQNPRYQVTQFGKPVTLSCSQTLNHNVMYWYQQKSSQAPKLLFHYYDKDFNNEADTPDNFQSRRPNTSFCFLDIRSPGLGDTAMYLCATSRGGEETQYFGPGTRLLVL.

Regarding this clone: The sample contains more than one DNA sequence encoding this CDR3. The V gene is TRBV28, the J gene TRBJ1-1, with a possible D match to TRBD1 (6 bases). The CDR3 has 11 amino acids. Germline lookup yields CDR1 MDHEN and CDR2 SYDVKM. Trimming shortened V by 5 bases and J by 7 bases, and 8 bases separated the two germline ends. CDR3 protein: CASSLQGEAFF. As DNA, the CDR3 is TGTGCCAGCAGTCTACAGGGTGAAGCTTTCTTT.

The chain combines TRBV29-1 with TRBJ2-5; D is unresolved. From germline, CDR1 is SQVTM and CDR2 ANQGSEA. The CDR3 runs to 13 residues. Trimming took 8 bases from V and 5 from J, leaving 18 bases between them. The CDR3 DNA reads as TGCAGCCATAGAGACCTCAGGATCGAGACCCAGTACTTC. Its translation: CSHRDLRIETQYF.

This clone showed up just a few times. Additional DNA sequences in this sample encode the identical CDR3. The CDR3 reads CASSFGWQPQHF. CDR3 nucleotide sequence: TGTGCCAGCAGTTTTGGTTGGCAGCCCCAGCATTTT. The chain has TRBV28 and TRBJ1-5; D is uncertain. V lost 3 bases and J 7 bases, leaving 7 bases between the germline ends. This CDR3 region has 12 residues. The germline gives CDR1 MDHEN, CDR2 SYDVKM.

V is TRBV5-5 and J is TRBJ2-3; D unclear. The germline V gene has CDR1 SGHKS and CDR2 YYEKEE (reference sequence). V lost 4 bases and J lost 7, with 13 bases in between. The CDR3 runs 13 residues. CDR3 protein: CASSEGPVYTQYF. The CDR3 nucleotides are TGTGCCAGCAGCGAAGGGCCGGTATATACGCAGTATTTT.

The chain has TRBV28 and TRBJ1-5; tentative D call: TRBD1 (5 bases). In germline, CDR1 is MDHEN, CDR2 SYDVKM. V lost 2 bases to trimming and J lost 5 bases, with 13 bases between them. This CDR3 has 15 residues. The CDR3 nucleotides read TGTGCCAGCAGTTTAAGGCCCCGGGGGGATCAGCCCCAGCATTTT. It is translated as CASSLRPRGDQPQHF. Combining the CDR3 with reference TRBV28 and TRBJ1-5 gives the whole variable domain DVKVTQSSRYLVKRTGEKVFLECVQDMDHENMFWYRQDPGLGLRLIYFSYDVKMKEKGDIPEGYSVSREKKERFSLILESASTNQTSMYLCASSLRPRGDQPQHFGDGTRLSIL.

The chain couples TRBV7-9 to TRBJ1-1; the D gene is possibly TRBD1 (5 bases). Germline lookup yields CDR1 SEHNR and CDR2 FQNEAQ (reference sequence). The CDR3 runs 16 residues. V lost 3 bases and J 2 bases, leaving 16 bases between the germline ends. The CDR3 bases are TGTGCCAGCAGCTTGGGTGCGGGCAGGGCAAACACTGAAGCTTTCTTT. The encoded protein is CASSLGAGRANTEAFF.

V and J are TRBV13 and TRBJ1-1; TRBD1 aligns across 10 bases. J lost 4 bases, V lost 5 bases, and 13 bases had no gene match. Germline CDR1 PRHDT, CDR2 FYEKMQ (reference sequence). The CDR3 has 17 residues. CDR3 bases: TGTGCCAGCAGCCCATTGGTTTGGGACAGGGGAAGCACTGAAGCTTTCTTT. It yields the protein CASSPLVWDRGSTEAFF.

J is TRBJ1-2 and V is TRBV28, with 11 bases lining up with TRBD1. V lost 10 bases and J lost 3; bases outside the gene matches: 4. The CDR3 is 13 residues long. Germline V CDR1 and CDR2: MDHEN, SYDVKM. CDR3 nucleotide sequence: TGTGCCACCGGGGACAGGGGGTACTATGGCTACACCTTC. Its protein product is CATGDRGYYGYTF.

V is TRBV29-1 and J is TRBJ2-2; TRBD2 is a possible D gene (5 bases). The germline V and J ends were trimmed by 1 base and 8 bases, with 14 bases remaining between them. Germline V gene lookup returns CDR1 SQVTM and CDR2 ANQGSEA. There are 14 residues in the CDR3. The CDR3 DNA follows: TGCAGCGTTGAAGCGGGAATAGCCGTAGGGGAGCTGTTTTTT. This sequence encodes CSVEAGIAVGELFF.

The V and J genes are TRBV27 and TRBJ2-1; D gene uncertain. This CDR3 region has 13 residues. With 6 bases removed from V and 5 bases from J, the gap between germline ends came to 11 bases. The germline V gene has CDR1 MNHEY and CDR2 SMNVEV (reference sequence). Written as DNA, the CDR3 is TGTGCCAGCAGCACGGACCTGCACAATGAGCAGTTCTTC. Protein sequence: CASSTDLHNEQFF.

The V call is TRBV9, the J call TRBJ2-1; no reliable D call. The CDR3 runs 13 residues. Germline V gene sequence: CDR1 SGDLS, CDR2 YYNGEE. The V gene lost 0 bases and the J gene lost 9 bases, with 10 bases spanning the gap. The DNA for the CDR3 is TGTGCCAGCAGCGTAGGACCTTCGGTTGAGCAGTTCTTC. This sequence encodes CASSVGPSVEQFF.

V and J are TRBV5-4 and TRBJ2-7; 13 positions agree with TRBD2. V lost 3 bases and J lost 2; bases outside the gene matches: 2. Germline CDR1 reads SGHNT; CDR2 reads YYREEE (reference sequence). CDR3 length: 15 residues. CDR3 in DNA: TGTGCCAGCAGCTATGGACTAGCGGGGGCCTACGAGCAGTACTTC. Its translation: CASSYGLAGAYEQYF.

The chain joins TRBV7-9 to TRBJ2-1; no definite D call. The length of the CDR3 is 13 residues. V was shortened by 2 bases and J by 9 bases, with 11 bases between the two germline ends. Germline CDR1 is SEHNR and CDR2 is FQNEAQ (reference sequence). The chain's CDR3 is CASSLLLIGEQFF. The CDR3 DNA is TGTGCCAGCAGCTTATTACTAATTGGTGAGCAGTTCTTC.

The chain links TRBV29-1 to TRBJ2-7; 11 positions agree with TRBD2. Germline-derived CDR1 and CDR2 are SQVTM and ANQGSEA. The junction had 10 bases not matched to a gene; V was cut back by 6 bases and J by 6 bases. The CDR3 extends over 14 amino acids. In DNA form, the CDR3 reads TGCAGCGTCCTTAGCGGGAGGGCTAACGGCGAGCAGTACTTC. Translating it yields CSVLSGRANGEQYF.

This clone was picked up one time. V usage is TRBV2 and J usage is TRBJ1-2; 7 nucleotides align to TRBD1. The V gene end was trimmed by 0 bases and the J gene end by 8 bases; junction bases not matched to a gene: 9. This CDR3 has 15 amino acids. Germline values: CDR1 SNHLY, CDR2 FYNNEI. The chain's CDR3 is CASSEAGEGAVGYTF. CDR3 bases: TGTGCCAGCAGTGAAGCGGGAGAGGGGGCGGTAGGCTACACCTTC.

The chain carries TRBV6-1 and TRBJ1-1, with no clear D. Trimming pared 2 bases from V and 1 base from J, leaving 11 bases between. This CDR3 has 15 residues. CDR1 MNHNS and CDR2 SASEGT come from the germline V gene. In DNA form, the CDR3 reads TGTGCCAGCAGTGAATCCTCATGGGAGAACACTGAAGCTTTCTTT. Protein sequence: CASSESSWENTEAFF.

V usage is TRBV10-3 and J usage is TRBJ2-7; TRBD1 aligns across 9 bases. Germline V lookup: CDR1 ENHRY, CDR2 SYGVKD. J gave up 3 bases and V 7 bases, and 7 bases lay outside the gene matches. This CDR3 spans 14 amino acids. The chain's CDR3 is CAITPGQGNYEQYF. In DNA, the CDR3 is TGTGCCATCACTCCGGGACAGGGAAACTACGAGCAGTACTTC.

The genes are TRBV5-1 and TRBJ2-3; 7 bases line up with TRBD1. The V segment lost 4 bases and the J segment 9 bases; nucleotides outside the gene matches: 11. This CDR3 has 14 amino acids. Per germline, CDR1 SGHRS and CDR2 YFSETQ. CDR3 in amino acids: CASSEPTGPETQYF. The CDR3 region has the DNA TGCGCCAGCAGCGAACCGACAGGGCCCGAAACGCAGTATTTT.

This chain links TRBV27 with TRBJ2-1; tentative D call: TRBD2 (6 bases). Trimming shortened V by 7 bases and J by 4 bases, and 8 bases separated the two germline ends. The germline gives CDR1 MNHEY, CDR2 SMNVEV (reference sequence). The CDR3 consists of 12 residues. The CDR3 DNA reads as TGTGCCAGCAAACGGGGGTACAATGAGCAGTTCTTC. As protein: CASKRGYNEQFF.

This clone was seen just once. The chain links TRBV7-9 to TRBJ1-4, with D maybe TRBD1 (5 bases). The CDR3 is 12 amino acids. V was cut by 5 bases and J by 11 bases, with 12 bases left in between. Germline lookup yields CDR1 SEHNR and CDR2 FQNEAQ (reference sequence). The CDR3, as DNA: TGTGCCAGCAGCCGCGGGGGGACCAAACTGTTTTTT. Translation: CASSRGGTKLFF.

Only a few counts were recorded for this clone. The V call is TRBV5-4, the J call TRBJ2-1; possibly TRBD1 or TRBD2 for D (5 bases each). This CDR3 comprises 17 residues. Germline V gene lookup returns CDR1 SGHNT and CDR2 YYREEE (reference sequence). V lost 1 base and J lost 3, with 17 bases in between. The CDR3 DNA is TGTGCCAGCAGCTTGTCGGTCGGGGCGGCGCGCTACAATGAGCAGTTCTTC. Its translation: CASSLSVGAARYNEQFF.

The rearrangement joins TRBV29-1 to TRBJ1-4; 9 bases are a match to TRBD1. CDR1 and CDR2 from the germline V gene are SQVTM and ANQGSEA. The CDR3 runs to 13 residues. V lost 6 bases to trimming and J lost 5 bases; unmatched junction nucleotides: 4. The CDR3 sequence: CSVTGTGNEKLFF. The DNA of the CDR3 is TGCAGCGTCACCGGGACAGGGAATGAAAAACTGTTTTTT.

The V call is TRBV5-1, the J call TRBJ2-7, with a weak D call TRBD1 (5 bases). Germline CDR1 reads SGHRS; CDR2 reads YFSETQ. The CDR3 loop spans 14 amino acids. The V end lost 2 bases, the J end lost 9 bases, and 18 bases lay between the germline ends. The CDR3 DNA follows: TGCGCCAGCAGCTTACAGACAGCCGAACAAGGGCAGTACTTC. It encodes CASSLQTAEQGQYF.

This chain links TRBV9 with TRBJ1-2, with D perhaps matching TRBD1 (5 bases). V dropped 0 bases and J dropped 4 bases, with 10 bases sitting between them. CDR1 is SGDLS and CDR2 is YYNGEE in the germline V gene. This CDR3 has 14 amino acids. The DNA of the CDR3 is TGTGCCAGCAGCGTAGAGGGGCACAGCTATGGCTACACCTTC. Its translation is CASSVEGHSYGYTF. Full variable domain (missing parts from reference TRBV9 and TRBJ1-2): DSGVTQTPKHLITATGQRVTLRCSPRSGDLSVYWYQQSLDQGLQFLIQYYNGEERAKGNILERFSAQQFPDLHSELNLSSLELGDSALYFCASSVEGHSYGYTFGSGTRLTVV.